A single sample gave rise to the 28 T cell receptor beta chains below, sequenced in a study of cytomegalovirus exposure and HLA in healthy donors. This PCR relied on a set of 60 Vbeta primers and 13 Jbeta primers. Profiling relied on immunoSEQ multiplex PCR, and the TCRdb table lists in-frame clones only, not all of them. The sample lists 95,000 to 130,000 clones, 65% seen once, with nearly 9.5% in the top ten. Specimen: PBMCs. Receptor source: a woman aged 40-49 years in good health and CMV-seropositive.

The chain carries TRBV19 and TRBJ1-2; TRBD1 aligns across 7 bases. After removal of 8 bases from V and 0 bases from J, the junction contained 9 bases not matched to a gene. Germline-derived CDR1 and CDR2 are LNHDA and SQIVND (reference sequence). The CDR3 is 15 amino acids. CDR3 nucleotides: TGTGCCAGTCTTGGGACAGCCCTAGCTAACTATGGCTACACCTTC. Translation: CASLGTALANYGYTF.

The chain combines TRBV19 with TRBJ2-3; 7 nucleotides line up with TRBD2. The CDR3 consists of 14 residues. J gave up 3 bases and V 3 bases, and 3 bases lay outside the gene matches. Germline lookup yields CDR1 LNHDA and CDR2 SQIVND (reference sequence). Written as DNA, the CDR3 is TGTGCCAGTAGTATCCGCGGGAGTACAGATACGCAGTATTTT. Translated: CASSIRGSTDTQYF.

This clone has just one count. The chain is built from TRBV19 and TRBJ2-1, with a weak D call TRBD2 (5 bases). V was cut by 10 bases and J by 9 bases, with 19 bases left in between. The CDR3 runs 13 residues. CDR1 is LNHDA and CDR2 is SQIVND in the germline V gene (reference sequence). CDR3 amino acids: CATRGPELIEQFF. In DNA form, the CDR3 reads TGTGCCACCAGAGGGCCAGAATTGATTGAGCAGTTCTTC.

This chain uses TRBV28 with TRBJ2-7; the D is unclear. Trimming pared 4 bases from V and 2 bases from J, leaving 9 bases between. CDR1 is MDHEN and CDR2 is SYDVKM in the germline V gene. CDR3 length equals 13 residues. The CDR3 region has the DNA TGTGCCAGCAGTTCAACACCGACCTACGAGCAGTACTTC. Translation gives CASSSTPTYEQYF.

This clone was observed a few times. V and J are TRBV28 and TRBJ2-5; D is perhaps TRBD2 (5 bases). Germline CDR1 is MDHEN and CDR2 is SYDVKM. The length of the CDR3 is 18 residues. Trimming took off 8 bases at V and 4 bases at J, with 29 bases between the two ends. The CDR3 sequence is CASRSSNLGMRHSETQYF. In nucleotides, the CDR3 is TGTGCCAGCCGGTCATCGAATCTCGGGATGCGACATTCAGAGACCCAGTACTTC.

The CDR3 here is CASSPLENTEAFF. CDR3 DNA sequence: TGTGCCAGCAGCCCCTTAGAGAACACTGAAGCTTTCTTT. The V call is TRBV5-6, the J call TRBJ1-1; D is uncertain. Looked up from germline, CDR1 is SGHDT and CDR2 is YYEEEE. V shed 4 bases and J shed 1 base, with 8 bases lying between them. The CDR3 runs 13 residues.

The chain couples TRBV18 to TRBJ1-4; D remains ambiguous. V was cut by 0 bases and J by 5 bases, with 10 bases left in between. Germline loops: CDR1 KGHSH, CDR2 LQKENI. The CDR3 has 15 amino acids. This CDR3 reads CASSPPGTVNEKLFF. The DNA of the CDR3 is TGTGCCAGCTCACCACCCGGTACAGTAAATGAAAAACTGTTTTTT.

The J gene is TRBJ2-3, the V gene TRBV5-4; 14 bases fit TRBD2. Germline V lookup: CDR1 SGHNT, CDR2 YYREEE (reference sequence). The CDR3 covers 17 residues. The V segment lost 0 bases and the J segment 2 bases; nucleotides outside the gene matches: 2. The CDR3 reads CASSLGLAGGATDTQYF. In nucleotides, the CDR3 is TGTGCCAGCAGCTTGGGACTAGCGGGAGGGGCCACAGATACGCAGTATTTT.

The V and J genes are TRBV5-1 and TRBJ2-3; 8 bases map to TRBD2. With 4 bases clipped from V and 3 bases from J, the junction kept 10 bases outside the gene matches. Per germline, CDR1 SGHRS and CDR2 YFSETQ. The CDR3 totals 16 residues. The CDR3: CASSPRAGAVTDTQYF. CDR3 coding DNA: TGCGCCAGCAGCCCAAGAGCGGGAGCGGTAACAGATACGCAGTATTTT. Based on the CDR3 plus reference TRBV5-1 and TRBJ2-3, the full variable domain is KAGVTQTPRYLIKTRGQQVTLSCSPISGHRSVSWYQQTPGQGLQFLFEYFSETQRNKGNFPGRFSGRQFSNSRSEMNVSTLELGDSALYLCASSPRAGAVTDTQYFGPGTRLTVL.

The chain uses TRBV30 and TRBJ1-2; no firm D call. Trimming took off 1 base at V and 6 bases at J, with 15 bases between the two ends. The CDR3 covers 14 residues. CDR1 is GTSNPN, CDR2 SVGIG, per germline (reference sequence). The CDR3 reads CAWSAHRGRDGYTF. DNA of the CDR3: TGTGCCTGGAGTGCACATCGAGGGAGAGATGGCTACACCTTC.

The count of this clone is one. The J gene is TRBJ2-2, the V gene TRBV5-4, with 8 bases fitting TRBD2. CDR1 is SGHNT and CDR2 is YYREEE in the germline V gene (reference sequence). The J segment lost 1 base and the V segment lost 0 bases, leaving 2 bases of the junction unmatched. The CDR3 extends over 16 amino acids. CDR3 sequence (DNA): TGTGCCAGCAGCTTGGAGGCGGGAGGGAACACCGGGGAGCTGTTTTTT. This translates into CASSLEAGGNTGELFF.

The chain links TRBV9 to TRBJ2-3; D is possibly TRBD1 (6 bases). The CDR3 spans 17 residues. Germline V gene data show CDR1 as SGDLS and CDR2 as YYNGEE. Trimming cost V 3 bases and J 11 bases, with 28 bases left between them. CDR3 in DNA: TGTGCCAGCAGCGGACCTCAGGGGTCCCCCTCGGGCCGGGAGCAGTATTTT. Protein: CASSGPQGSPSGREQYF.

The rearrangement links TRBV27 to TRBJ2-7; 9 positions match TRBD1. Germline lookup yields CDR1 MNHEY and CDR2 SMNVEV (reference sequence). There are 17 residues in the CDR3. V gave up 6 bases and J gave up 4 bases; unmatched junction bases: 16. The chain's CDR3 is CASSPAGRTGVGYEQYF. DNA of the CDR3: TGTGCCAGCAGCCCAGCGGGCAGGACAGGGGTTGGGTACGAGCAGTACTTC.

This sequence joins TRBV6-5 and TRBJ2-1, with TRBD2 matching over 8 bases. The germline V gene has CDR1 MNHEY and CDR2 SVGAGI. The trim removed 6 bases at V and 6 bases at J, leaving 10 bases unmatched. The CDR3 covers 15 residues. The CDR3 region is CASSSGAGGFNEQFF. In DNA form, the CDR3 reads TGTGCCAGCAGCTCCGGGGCGGGAGGTTTCAATGAGCAGTTCTTC.

The chain recombines TRBV11-3 with TRBJ2-2; the match to TRBD2 covers 11 bases. J was trimmed by 7 bases and V by 5 bases; bases with no gene match: 12. From germline, CDR1 is SGHNT and CDR2 YENEEA. The CDR3 runs to 17 residues. CDR3 loop: CASSPPTSGSAGGELFF. The CDR3 DNA follows: TGTGCCAGCAGCCCCCCTACTAGCGGGAGCGCCGGCGGGGAGCTGTTTTTT.

The chain uses TRBV28 and TRBJ2-3; 7 positions agree with TRBD2. Germline V gene sequence: CDR1 MDHEN, CDR2 SYDVKM. CDR3 length equals 14 residues. The V segment lost 8 bases and the J segment 6 bases; nucleotides outside the gene matches: 11. CDR3 nucleotides: TGTGCCAGCCGCTCGGGGGGAGTGTGGGATACGCAGTATTTT. Amino acids: CASRSGGVWDTQYF.

The rearrangement uses TRBV6-6 and TRBJ1-1, with D possibly being TRBD1 (5 bases). The CDR3 length is 14 residues. Germline V lookup: CDR1 MNHNY, CDR2 SVGAGI (reference sequence). The V and J ends lost 7 bases and 2 bases respectively, with 14 bases between them. CDR3 protein: CASILGQLNTEAFF. CDR3 nucleotides: TGTGCCAGCATCCTGGGGCAACTTAACACTGAAGCTTTCTTT.

This sequence joins TRBV30 and TRBJ2-7, with D possibly TRBD2 on 6 matching bases. Germline V gene data show CDR1 as GTSNPN and CDR2 as SVGIG (reference sequence). V dropped 5 bases and J dropped 3 bases, with 26 bases sitting between them. The CDR3 sequence is 17 residues long. The CDR3 region is CAWGRRRLARGDYEQYF. Written as DNA, the CDR3 is TGTGCCTGGGGCCGTAGGAGGCTAGCGAGAGGGGACTACGAGCAGTACTTC. Together with reference TRBV30 and TRBJ2-7, the CDR3 gives the full variable domain: SQTIHQWPATLVQPVGSPLSLECTVEGTSNPNLYWYRQAAGRGLQLLFYSVGIGQISSEVPQNLSASRPQDRQFILSSKKLLLSDSGFYLCAWGRRRLARGDYEQYFGPGTRLTVT.

The rearrangement joins TRBV7-6 to TRBJ2-3; D call uncertain. The CDR3 consists of 13 residues. Deletions cut 8 bases from V and 3 bases from J, with 12 bases between. The V gene's germline CDR1 is SGHVS and CDR2 FNYEAQ. This chain's CDR3 is CASVFGPTDTQYF. CDR3 DNA sequence: TGTGCCAGCGTATTTGGGCCAACAGATACGCAGTATTTT.

The gene calls are TRBV29-1 and TRBJ2-1, with 8 positions matching TRBD2. The CDR3 consists of 14 residues. Germline V CDR1 and CDR2: SQVTM, ANQGSEA. After removal of 4 bases from V and 6 bases from J, the junction contained 8 bases not matched to a gene. Here the CDR3 reads CSVGGTSGPNEQFF. The CDR3 nucleotides are TGCAGCGTTGGGGGTACTAGCGGTCCCAATGAGCAGTTCTTC.

The chain combines TRBV4-1 with TRBJ2-3, with TRBD2 matching over 10 bases. The germline gives CDR1 MGHRA, CDR2 YSYEKL. V lost 3 bases and J lost 0; bases outside the gene matches: 3. The length of the CDR3 is 16 residues. CDR3 coding DNA: TGCGCCAGCAGCCAGCCGACTAGCGGGAGCACAGATACGCAGTATTTT. It codes for CASSQPTSGSTDTQYF.

The gene calls are TRBV7-9 and TRBJ1-3, with unresolved D. CDR1 and CDR2 (germline): SEHNR, FQNEAQ (reference sequence). CDR3 length: 14 amino acids. The ends were cut back, 1 base at V and 0 bases at J, with 4 bases in the middle. CDR3 sequence: CASSLDSSGNTIYF. In nucleotides, the CDR3 is TGTGCCAGCAGCTTAGACAGCTCTGGAAACACCATATATTTT.

This chain uses TRBV7-9 with TRBJ2-2, with 9 nucleotides matching TRBD2. J gave up 2 bases and V 6 bases, and 10 bases lay outside the gene matches. The CDR3 is 17 residues long. In germline, CDR1 is SEHNR, CDR2 FQNEAQ (reference sequence). The DNA for the CDR3 is TGTGCCAGCAGACCGAGTAGCGGGAGCGTTAACACCGGGGAGCTGTTTTTT. Translated, it gives CASRPSSGSVNTGELFF.

This clone appeared a few times. CDR3 nucleotide sequence: TGCGCCAGCAGCTTGGGACAGCCAGGCTTAAATACGCAGTATTTT. Translation gives CASSLGQPGLNTQYF. The V gene is TRBV5-1, the J gene TRBJ2-3, with D possibly being TRBD1 (5 bases). This CDR3 is 15 amino acids long. From germline, CDR1 is SGHRS and CDR2 YFSETQ. V was trimmed by 0 bases and J by 7 bases, leaving 15 bases between them. The complete variable domain, with remaining parts taken from reference TRBV5-1 and TRBJ2-3, reads KAGVTQTPRYLIKTRGQQVTLSCSPISGHRSVSWYQQTPGQGLQFLFEYFSETQRNKGNFPGRFSGRQFSNSRSEMNVSTLELGDSALYLCASSLGQPGLNTQYFGPGTRLTVL.

This chain links TRBV11-2 with TRBJ2-1; D gene uncertain. V dropped 3 bases and J dropped 3 bases, with 18 bases sitting between them. Germline V gene sequence: CDR1 SGHAT, CDR2 FQNNGV. This CDR3 comprises 17 residues. The CDR3 protein is CASSLAEARPSYNEQFF. The DNA of the CDR3 is TGTGCCAGCAGCTTGGCTGAGGCACGGCCTAGCTACAATGAGCAGTTCTTC.

The chain employs TRBV25-1 and TRBJ2-7; TRBD1 agrees at 8 bases. Trimming at V came to 3 bases and at J to 5 bases, leaving 6 bases not matched to a gene. The germline V gene has CDR1 MGHDK and CDR2 SYGVNS. This CDR3 region has 14 residues. The CDR3 is CASSDGTGQNEQYF. For the CDR3, the DNA is TGTGCCAGCAGTGACGGGACAGGCCAGAACGAGCAGTACTTC.

The chain combines TRBV27 with TRBJ1-5, with 7 nucleotides matching TRBD1. From germline, CDR1 is MNHEY and CDR2 SMNVEV (reference sequence). CDR3 length: 14 amino acids. V trimming: 1 base; J trimming: 7 bases; junction bases outside the gene matches: 4. As DNA, the CDR3 is TGTGCCAGCAGTTTATATAGGGGGCCCCAGCCCCAGCATTTT. Protein sequence: CASSLYRGPQPQHF.

The chain couples TRBV7-9 to TRBJ2-1, with TRBD2 matching 7 bases. The J segment lost 16 bases and the V segment lost 2 bases, leaving 8 bases of the junction unmatched. This CDR3 is built from 12 residues. CDR1 is SEHNR and CDR2 is FQNEAQ in the germline V gene (reference sequence). CDR3 region: CASSLLGGSCFF. CDR3 DNA: TGTGCCAGCAGCTTATTGGGCGGGAGTTGTTTCTTC.